What follows are 21 T cell receptor beta chains derived from one specimen sequenced in a study of type 1 regulatory T cells. TCRdb used MiXCR to reprocess the reads, holding one entry per CDR3 protein. Among about 100,000 distinct CDR3 sequences listed, 25% to 40% were seen once. Specimen: CD4+ T cells, either the whole sample or a sorted fraction (not recorded which). All receptors derive from a human donor in good health.

The rearrangement links TRBV20-1 to TRBJ2-3; 12 bases line up with TRBD2. The V gene end was trimmed by 0 bases and the J gene end by 4 bases; junction bases not matched to a gene: 11. The CDR3 spans 18 residues. Germline V CDR1 and CDR2: DFQATT, SNEGSKA (reference sequence). The CDR3 DNA sequence: TGCAGTGCTAGAGACCCTAGCGGGAGGGCCGTCTTCTCAGATACGCAGTATTTT. Protein product: CSARDPSGRAVFSDTQYF.

This sequence joins TRBV29-1 and TRBJ1-2, with unresolved D. V lost 4 bases and J 5 bases, leaving 8 bases between the germline ends. The CDR3 runs to 11 residues. Per germline, CDR1 SQVTM and CDR2 ANQGSEA. The chain's CDR3 is CSVASGYGYTF. CDR3 nucleotide sequence: TGCAGCGTTGCCTCGGGGTATGGCTACACCTTC.

This clonotype appeared many times. The chain is built from TRBV7-2 and TRBJ2-2; D not resolved. Trimming removed 1 base from V and 6 bases from J, with 3 bases in between. CDR3 length: 12 amino acids. Germline V gene lookup returns CDR1 SGHTA and CDR2 FQGNSA. The CDR3 DNA follows: TGTGCCAGCAGCTTAGGCGCCGGGGAGCTGTTTTTT. Its protein product is CASSLGAGELFF.

V is TRBV3-1 and J is TRBJ2-7; 7 nucleotides agree with TRBD1. CDR3 length: 16 residues. V gave up 1 base and J gave up 2 bases; unmatched junction bases: 8. Germline V gives CDR1 LGHDT, CDR2 YNNKEL (reference sequence). This CDR3 is CASSQVFPGQPYEQYF. Here the CDR3 DNA reads TGTGCCAGCAGCCAAGTCTTCCCGGGACAGCCCTACGAGCAGTACTTC.

This clonotype was seen a handful of times. The chain is built from TRBV7-9 and TRBJ2-5; D is possibly TRBD2 (6 bases). The CDR3 contains 13 residues. V was trimmed by 2 bases and J by 3 bases, leaving 7 bases between them. CDR1 SEHNR and CDR2 FQNEAQ come from the germline V gene (reference sequence). In DNA form, the CDR3 reads TGTGCCAGCAGCTTAATAGCGGAAGAGACCCAGTACTTC. This codes for CASSLIAEETQYF.

The CDR3 nucleotides are TGTGCCAGCAGCTTTGATCGGGACAGGGGGTTCTTC. This encodes CASSFDRDRGFF. The chain recombines TRBV7-8 with TRBJ2-1; 10 bases fit TRBD1. V lost 3 bases and J lost 15; bases outside the gene matches: 5. Germline V gene sequence: CDR1 SGHVS, CDR2 FQNEAQ. The CDR3 has 12 amino acids. Looking up the rest from reference TRBV7-8 and TRBJ2-1 gives the full variable domain: GAGVSQSPRYKVAKRGQDVALRCDPISGHVSLFWYQQALGQGPEFLTYFQNEAQLDKSGLPSDRFFAERPEGSVSTLKIQRTQQEDSAVYLCASSFDRDRGFFGPGTRLTVL.

This chain joins TRBV7-6 and TRBJ1-1; D possibly corresponds to TRBD1 (6 bases). Germline CDR1 SGHVS, CDR2 FNYEAQ. The CDR3 totals 14 residues. V was trimmed by 4 bases and J by 0 bases, leaving 9 bases between them. The DNA for the CDR3 is TGTGCCAGCAGCTCGGACAGCTTGAACACTGAAGCTTTCTTT. It is translated as CASSSDSLNTEAFF.

The chain is built from TRBV2 and TRBJ1-5; D is unclear. This CDR3 spans 14 amino acids. Per the germline V gene, CDR1 is SNHLY and CDR2 is FYNNEI. Trimming pared 2 bases from V and 0 bases from J, leaving 5 bases between. The CDR3 DNA follows: TGTGCCAGCAGTGAACGGTATAGCAATCAGCCCCAGCATTTT. Amino acids: CASSERYSNQPQHF.

The table lists this clonotype with many counts. This chain's CDR3 is CAIKGWGNEQFF. CDR3 coding DNA: TGTGCCATCAAGGGTTGGGGCAATGAGCAGTTCTTC. The chain carries TRBV10-3 and TRBJ2-1; D remains unclear. Germline lookup yields CDR1 ENHRY and CDR2 SYGVKD. CDR3 length: 12 residues. V was shortened by 7 bases and J by 6 bases, with 10 bases between the two germline ends.

The sample holds one count of this clonotype. The chain joins TRBV6-5 to TRBJ1-2; 9 nucleotides line up with TRBD1. The CDR3 consists of 14 residues. The V gene's germline CDR1 is MNHEY and CDR2 SVGAGI. Unmatched junction bases numbered 2, after V lost 6 bases and J lost 0 bases. The CDR3 sequence: CASRTGGPNYGYTF. CDR3 nucleotide sequence: TGTGCCAGCAGGACAGGGGGACCTAACTATGGCTACACCTTC.

The chain joins TRBV29-1 to TRBJ2-7, with TRBD2 matching 9 bases. Germline CDR1 SQVTM, CDR2 ANQGSEA. The CDR3 is 14 amino acids. With 7 bases clipped from V and 0 bases from J, the junction kept 7 bases outside the gene matches. The CDR3 DNA reads as TGCAGCGCTATTAGCGGGAGTCTCTCCTACGAGCAGTACTTC. Translated, it gives CSAISGSLSYEQYF.

The chain has TRBV7-2 and TRBJ1-6; TRBD1 is a possible D gene (5 bases). From germline, CDR1 is SGHTA and CDR2 FQGNSA. The germline V and J ends were trimmed by 1 base and 9 bases, with 7 bases remaining between them. The CDR3 totals 13 residues. In nucleotides, the CDR3 is TGTGCCAGCAGCTTAGAAAGGGGTTCACCCCTCCACTTT. This sequence encodes CASSLERGSPLHF.

The J gene is TRBJ2-7, the V gene TRBV7-2; no firm D call. CDR1 is SGHTA, CDR2 FQGNSA, per germline. The CDR3 is made up of 13 amino acids. Trimming took off 4 bases at V and 7 bases at J, with 14 bases between the two ends. The CDR3: CASSSYLVQEQYF. The CDR3 DNA follows: TGTGCCAGCAGCTCCTATCTTGTGCAAGAGCAGTACTTC.

This clonotype showed up just a few times. V and J are TRBV2 and TRBJ2-1; D is unresolved. The ends were cut back, 1 base at V and 8 bases at J, with 12 bases in the middle. Germline V gives CDR1 SNHLY, CDR2 FYNNEI. This CDR3 is 14 amino acids long. The CDR3 loop is CASSEEQWVDEQFF. CDR3 sequence (DNA): TGTGCCAGCAGTGAAGAGCAGTGGGTGGATGAGCAGTTCTTC.

The gene calls are TRBV7-2 and TRBJ2-5; possibly TRBD2 for D (6 bases). V was pared by 4 bases and J by 6 bases, with 18 bases between. The CDR3 spans 15 residues. CDR1 is SGHTA, CDR2 FQGNSA, per germline. CDR3 DNA: TGTGCCAGCAGCTCCGTAGTCGGGAGTGAGAAGACCCAGTACTTC. This translates into CASSSVVGSEKTQYF.

This clonotype turned up a few times. The V call is TRBV15, the J call TRBJ2-3, with TRBD1 identical over 11 bases. Per the germline V gene, CDR1 is LNHNV and CDR2 is YYDKDF (reference sequence). V shed 0 bases, J shed 3 bases, and the junction held 11 bases outside the gene matches. This CDR3 is 19 amino acids long. DNA for the CDR3: TGTGCCACCAGCAGAGATCCCACCGGGACAGGGGGTGGAACAGATACGCAGTATTTT. Translated: CATSRDPTGTGGGTDTQYF.

In regard to this clonotype: A read error is possible here, since a much larger clone lies one base away. The chain couples TRBV6-5 to TRBJ2-5; 8 positions agree with TRBD2. The CDR3 has 15 residues. With V trimmed by 4 bases and J by 2 bases, 6 bases remained unmatched. Germline V CDR1 and CDR2: MNHEY, SVGAGI. The CDR3 reads CASSSPTSDQETQYF. In DNA form, the CDR3 reads TGTGCCAGCAGTTCTCCGACTAGCGATCAAGAGACCCAGTACTTC.

The chain combines TRBV4-1 with TRBJ2-6; D possibly uses TRBD1 or TRBD2 (5 bases each). CDR1 is MGHRA, CDR2 YSYEKL, per germline. V gave up 1 base and J gave up 3 bases, with 7 bases separating them. CDR3 length: 15 amino acids. CDR3 sequence (DNA): TGCGCCAGCAGCCAAGGGGGACGTGGGGCCAACGTCCTGACTTTC. Its protein is CASSQGGRGANVLTF.

The chain links TRBV6-5 to TRBJ2-7; 8 bases are shared with TRBD1. The V and J ends lost 2 bases and 4 bases, in that order; junction bases with no gene match: 10. The CDR3 consists of 16 residues. Looked up from germline, CDR1 is MNHEY and CDR2 is SVGAGI. The CDR3 bases are TGTGCCAGCAGTTACACAACGGACAGGGCATCTTACGAGCAGTACTTC. Translation gives CASSYTTDRASYEQYF.

This clonotype occurred a few times. The chain recombines TRBV7-9 with TRBJ2-1; 10 positions agree with TRBD2. The CDR3 sequence is 19 residues long. Germline V gives CDR1 SEHNR, CDR2 FQNEAQ (reference sequence). V shed 5 bases and J 4 bases; nucleotides not matched to a gene: 17. This CDR3 is CASSRSTGRTSGGYNEQFF. In DNA form, the CDR3 reads TGTGCCAGCAGCCGCTCGACAGGCCGGACTAGCGGAGGGTACAATGAGCAGTTCTTC.

The V call is TRBV12-3 or TRBV12-4, the J call TRBJ2-5, with 9 bases fitting TRBD2. Trimming removed 7 bases from V and 5 bases from J; junction bases left unmatched: 14. The CDR3 has 16 residues. The DNA of the CDR3 is TGTGCCAGCACCCTTAGCGGGAGTAACCCCTGGGAGACCCAGTACTTC. It codes for CASTLSGSNPWETQYF.